This T cell receptor (beta chain) derives from a study of identical twins. Study-level points and caveats: The models gave estimates that fell short of the out-of-frame TCR alpha sharing seen in monozygotic twins. Conclusions were drawn cross-sectionally by statistical analysis, without following the same donors. Twin-shared out-of-frame alpha sequences were enriched for low generation probability.

A single record per CDR3 protein comes from TCRdb applying MiXCR to the 5' RACE reads. The table records nearly 650,000 distinct CDR3 sequences, under 8.5% of them present only once. Germline V gives CDR1 SGHTS, CDR2 YDEGEE. Trimming took 5 bases from V and 4 from J; bases not matched to a gene: 13. This CDR3 has 16 amino acids. This clonotype occurred many times. Its antigen is currently unknown. The same sample was also used in a study of yellow fever vaccine responses in identical twins.

This TCR came from a woman in her late teens or twenties in good health. Sequencing used PBMCs. The chain employs TRBV5-8 and TRBJ1-2, with TRBD1 matching 8 bases. The DNA of the CDR3 is TGTGCCAGCAGTCCTCTAGGGACAGGAAAATTCTATGGCTACACCTTC. This encodes CASSPLGTGKFYGYTF.